This TCR beta chain is from a study of cytomegalovirus exposure and HLA in healthy donors. Findings of the study overall: Roughly uniform depth of sequencing across donors was assumed in presence/absence analyses. In terms of immune exposure information, only CMV serostatus was available.

Germline V gives CDR1 SGDLS, CDR2 YYNGEE. Trimming removed 2 bases from V and 8 bases from J, with 13 bases in between. This CDR3 comprises 14 residues. Vbeta (60) and Jbeta (13) primers were used in the PCR. Data came from immunoSEQ multiplex PCR; TCRdb stores just in-frame clones and leaves some out. Altogether some 120,000 clones are present, 65% to 80% being singletons, with the ten largest covering about 3.9%. The study did not record CMV serostatus for this donor. Remarks on this clone: Its antigen is not identified.

This clonotype was obtained from a human donor in good health. The chain recombines TRBV9 with TRBJ1-4, with D perhaps TRBD1 (6 bases). Sequenced material: PBMCs. Here the CDR3 reads CASSVRGGREKLFF. The CDR3 region has the DNA TGTGCCAGCAGCGTCAGGGGCGGTAGGGAAAAACTGTTTTTT.